This T cell receptor beta chain was found in a study of spatial heterogeneity in lung cancer. This clonotype has a count of ten or more. Its antigen remains unknown. Study-wide results and limits: Expanded intratumoral alpha and beta TCR counts tracked tumor mutation counts.

In the library, each TCR cDNA molecule bore its own unique molecular identifier. Via MiXCR, TCRdb re-called the 5' RACE reads, giving one row per CDR3 protein. The sample includes around 100,000 distinct CDR3 sequences, under 4.5% seen only once; the top ten take 21%. The V end was cut by 2 bases, the J end by 2 bases, with 17 bases between. The CDR3 has 17 residues. Germline assignment: CDR1 SGHRS and CDR2 YFSETQ. The sample's time point: sample taken at primary tumor resection. Whole RNA from tumor, nontumor lung or frozen PBMC was sequenced unsorted. The TCR sequence derives from a male donor with early-stage non-small cell lung cancer. Sample: lung tumor tissue, taken at surgery. The chain uses TRBV5-1 and TRBJ2-1, with D possibly TRBD1 on 5 matching bases. The CDR3 spells CASSFTTGSKTYNEQFF. DNA for the CDR3: TGCGCCAGCAGCTTCACCACAGGTTCGAAGACCTACAATGAGCAGTTCTTC.